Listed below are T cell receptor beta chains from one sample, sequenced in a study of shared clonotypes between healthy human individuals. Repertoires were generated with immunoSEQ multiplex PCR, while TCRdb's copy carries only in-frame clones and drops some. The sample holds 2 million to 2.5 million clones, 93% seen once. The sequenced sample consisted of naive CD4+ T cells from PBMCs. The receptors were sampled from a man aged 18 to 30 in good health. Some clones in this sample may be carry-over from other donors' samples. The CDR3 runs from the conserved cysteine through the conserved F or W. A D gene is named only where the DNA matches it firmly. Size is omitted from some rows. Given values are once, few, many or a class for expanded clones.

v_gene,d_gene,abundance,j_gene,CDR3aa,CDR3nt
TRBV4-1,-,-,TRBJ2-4,CASSQAVDSVLAKNIQYF,TGCGCCAGCAGCCAAGCAGTTGACAGCGTATTAGCCAAAAACATTCAGTACTTC
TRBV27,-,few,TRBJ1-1,CASSSTRRVGNTEAFF,TGTGCCAGCAGCTCTACAAGGAGGGTAGGGAACACTGAAGCTTTCTTT
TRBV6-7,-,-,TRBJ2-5,CASTETAALETQYF,TGTGCCAGCACCGAGACGGCGGCCCTCGAGACCCAGTACTTC
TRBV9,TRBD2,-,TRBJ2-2,CASSVLSTSGRSRAGELFF,TGTGCCAGCAGCGTGCTATCGACTAGCGGGAGGAGTAGGGCCGGGGAGCTGTTTTTT
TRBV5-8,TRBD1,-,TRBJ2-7,CASSNPGTDAYEQYF,TGTGCCAGCAGCAACCCCGGGACAGATGCCTACGAGCAGTACTTC
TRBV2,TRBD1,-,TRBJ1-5,CASSSGTAMHRPQHF,TGTGCCAGCAGCTCCGGGACAGCCATGCATCGGCCCCAGCATTTT
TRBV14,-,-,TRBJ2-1,CASSRRQKEYNEQFF,TGTGCCAGCAGCAGACGACAGAAGGAATACAATGAGCAGTTCTTC
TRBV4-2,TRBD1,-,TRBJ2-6,CASSTRQGKSGANVLTF,TGTGCCAGCAGCACGAGACAGGGGAAGTCTGGGGCCAACGTCCTGACTTTC
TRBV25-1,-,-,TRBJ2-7,CASSYGGNYEQYF,TGTGCCAGCAGTTACGGGGGTAACTACGAGCAGTACTTC
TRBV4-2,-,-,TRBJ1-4,CASSQAPSGQNEKLFF,TGTGCCAGCAGCCAAGCCCCTTCCGGACAGAATGAAAAACTGTTTTTT
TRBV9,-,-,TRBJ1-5,CASSVGSGQPQHF,TGTGCCAGCAGCGTAGGTTCGGGGCAGCCCCAGCATTTT
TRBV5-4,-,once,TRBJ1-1,CASSPARAYMNTEAFF,TGTGCCAGCAGCCCCGCGAGGGCATACATGAACACTGAAGCTTTCTTT
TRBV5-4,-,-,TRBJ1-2,CASSLQGLQNYGYTF,TGTGCCAGCAGCTTGCAGGGTCTCCAGAACTATGGCTACACCTTC
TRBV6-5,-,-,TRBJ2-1,CASRESSYNEQFF,TGTGCCAGCAGGGAGAGCTCCTACAATGAGCAGTTCTTC
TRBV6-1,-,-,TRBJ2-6,CATTSGANVLTF,TGTGCCACCACCTCTGGGGCCAACGTCCTGACTTTC
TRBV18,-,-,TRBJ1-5,CASSPYTEAGNQPQHF,TGTGCCAGCTCACCGTATACAGAGGCGGGCAATCAGCCCCAGCATTTT
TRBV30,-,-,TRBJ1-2,CAWSPAGARRLRRGYTF,TGTGCCTGGAGTCCCGCGGGGGCGCGACGTTTGAGACGGGGCTACACCTTC
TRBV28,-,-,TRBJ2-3,CASSPATTAGATDTQYF,TGTGCCAGCAGTCCGGCCACCACCGCGGGGGCCACAGATACGCAGTATTTT
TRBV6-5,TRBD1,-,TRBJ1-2,CASSSSPDRVYTF,TGTGCCAGCAGTTCCTCTCCTGACAGGGTCTACACCTTC
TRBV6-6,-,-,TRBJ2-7,CASSSRRGSYEQYF,TGTGCCAGCAGTAGCCGCAGGGGTTCCTACGAGCAGTACTTC
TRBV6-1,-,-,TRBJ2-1,CASSERGAEQFF,TGTGCCAGCAGTGAAAGGGGGGCCGAGCAGTTCTTC
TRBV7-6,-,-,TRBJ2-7,CASSLFGVTYEQYF,TGTGCCAGCAGCTTATTTGGGGTTACCTACGAGCAGTACTTC
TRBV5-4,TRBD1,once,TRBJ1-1,CASSLAGGGTEAFF,TGTGCCAGCAGCTTAGCAGGGGGAGGAACTGAAGCTTTCTTT
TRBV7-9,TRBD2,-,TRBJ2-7,CASVGRPYEQYF,TGTGCCAGCGTCGGGAGGCCCTACGAGCAGTACTTC
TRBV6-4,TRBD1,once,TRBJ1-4,CASSDCLDRGKATNEKLFF,TGTGCCAGCAGTGATTGCTTGGACAGGGGGAAGGCAACTAATGAAAAACTGTTTTTT
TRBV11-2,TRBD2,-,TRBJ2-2,CASSKGLAGLTGELFF,TGTGCCAGCAGCAAGGGACTAGCGGGACTCACCGGGGAGCTGTTTTTT
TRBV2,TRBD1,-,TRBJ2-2,CASSGTALTGELFF,TGTGCCAGCTCTGGGACAGCCCTCACCGGGGAGCTGTTTTTT
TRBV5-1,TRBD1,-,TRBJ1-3,CATSQGTGGNTIYF,TGCGCCACCTCCCAGGGGACAGGCGGAAACACCATATATTTT
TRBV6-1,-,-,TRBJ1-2,CASSELGRDYGYTF,TGTGCCAGCAGTGAACTGGGCAGAGACTATGGCTACACCTTC
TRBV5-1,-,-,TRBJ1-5,CASSLAPAGQQPQHF,TGCGCCAGCAGCTTGGCCCCGGCAGGGCAACAGCCCCAGCATTTT
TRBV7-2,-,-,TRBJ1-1,CASSPHGGSTEAFF,TGTGCCAGCAGCCCCCATGGGGGGAGCACTGAAGCTTTCTTT
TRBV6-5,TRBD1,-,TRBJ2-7,CASKQTGGYEQYF,TGTGCCAGCAAGCAGACAGGGGGCTACGAGCAGTACTTC
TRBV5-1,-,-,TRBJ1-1,CASSPGPRENTEAFF,TGCGCCAGCAGCCCCGGACCCCGGGAGAACACTGAAGCTTTCTTT
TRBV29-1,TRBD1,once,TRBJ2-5,CSVHRGSETQYF,TGCAGCGTGCACAGGGGATCAGAGACCCAGTACTTC
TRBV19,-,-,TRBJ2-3,CASSDGSGATDTQYF,TGTGCCAGTAGTGATGGTAGCGGAGCCACAGATACGCAGTATTTT
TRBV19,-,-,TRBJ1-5,CASSMARGRHQPQHF,TGTGCCAGTAGTATGGCCAGGGGCAGGCATCAGCCCCAGCATTTT
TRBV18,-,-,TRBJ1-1,CASSPAQTGWVTEAFF,TGTGCCAGCTCACCAGCCCAGACAGGTTGGGTAACTGAAGCTTTCTTT
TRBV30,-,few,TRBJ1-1,CAWLVHTEAFF,TGTGCCTGGTTGGTCCACACTGAAGCTTTCTTT
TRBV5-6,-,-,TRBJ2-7,CASSLKGQGLPHEQYF,TGTGCCAGCAGCTTGAAGGGGCAGGGTCTTCCCCACGAGCAGTACTTC
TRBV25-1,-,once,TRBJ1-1,CASSVVGRGTEAFF,TGTGCCAGCAGTGTAGTAGGGAGGGGGACTGAAGCTTTCTTT
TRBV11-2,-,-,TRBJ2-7,CASSLGGSSYEQYF,TGTGCCAGCAGCTTAGGGGGGAGCTCCTACGAGCAGTACTTC
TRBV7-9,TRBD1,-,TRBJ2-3,CASSHRDRGTDTQYF,TGTGCCAGCAGTCACCGGGACAGGGGTACAGATACGCAGTATTTT
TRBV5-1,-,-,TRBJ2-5,CASSLGRGETQYF,TGCGCCAGCAGCTTGGGAAGGGGAGAGACCCAGTACTTC
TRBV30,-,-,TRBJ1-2,CAWSSRRGRFGYTF,TGTGCCTGGAGTAGCAGGAGGGGACGGTTTGGCTACACCTTC
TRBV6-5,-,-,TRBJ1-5,CASSGGYGQPQHF,TGTGCCAGCAGTGGCGGCTACGGCCAGCCCCAGCATTTT
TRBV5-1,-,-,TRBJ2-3,CASSSPSIADTQYF,TGCGCCAGCTCTTCGCCCAGCATCGCAGATACGCAGTATTTT
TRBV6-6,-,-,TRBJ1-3,CASSPLGAGNTIYF,TGTGCCAGCAGCCCTCTCGGGGCTGGAAACACCATATATTTT
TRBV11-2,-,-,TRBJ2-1,CASSSTFGSSYNEQFF,TGTGCCAGCAGCTCCACCTTTGGGAGCTCCTACAATGAGCAGTTCTTC
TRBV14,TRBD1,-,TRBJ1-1,CASSHQGAPAEAFF,TGTGCCAGCAGCCACCAGGGGGCGCCCGCTGAAGCTTTCTTT
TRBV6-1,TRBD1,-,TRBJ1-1,CASSEVPGQRNTEAFF,TGTGCCAGCAGTGAAGTCCCGGGACAGAGGAACACTGAAGCTTTCTTT
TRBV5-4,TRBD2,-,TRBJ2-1,CASSPRLAGSYNEQFF,TGTGCCAGCAGCCCCAGACTAGCGGGGTCCTACAATGAGCAGTTCTTC
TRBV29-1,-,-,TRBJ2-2,CSSRRETGELFF,TGCAGCTCCCGGAGGGAAACCGGGGAGCTGTTTTTT
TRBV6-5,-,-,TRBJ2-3,CASSYSGLDSNTQYF,TGTGCCAGCAGTTACTCAGGACTGGACTCAAATACGCAGTATTTT
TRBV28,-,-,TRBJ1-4,CASSLGGVESEKLFF,TGTGCCAGCAGTCTAGGAGGGGTGGAGAGTGAAAAACTGTTTTTT